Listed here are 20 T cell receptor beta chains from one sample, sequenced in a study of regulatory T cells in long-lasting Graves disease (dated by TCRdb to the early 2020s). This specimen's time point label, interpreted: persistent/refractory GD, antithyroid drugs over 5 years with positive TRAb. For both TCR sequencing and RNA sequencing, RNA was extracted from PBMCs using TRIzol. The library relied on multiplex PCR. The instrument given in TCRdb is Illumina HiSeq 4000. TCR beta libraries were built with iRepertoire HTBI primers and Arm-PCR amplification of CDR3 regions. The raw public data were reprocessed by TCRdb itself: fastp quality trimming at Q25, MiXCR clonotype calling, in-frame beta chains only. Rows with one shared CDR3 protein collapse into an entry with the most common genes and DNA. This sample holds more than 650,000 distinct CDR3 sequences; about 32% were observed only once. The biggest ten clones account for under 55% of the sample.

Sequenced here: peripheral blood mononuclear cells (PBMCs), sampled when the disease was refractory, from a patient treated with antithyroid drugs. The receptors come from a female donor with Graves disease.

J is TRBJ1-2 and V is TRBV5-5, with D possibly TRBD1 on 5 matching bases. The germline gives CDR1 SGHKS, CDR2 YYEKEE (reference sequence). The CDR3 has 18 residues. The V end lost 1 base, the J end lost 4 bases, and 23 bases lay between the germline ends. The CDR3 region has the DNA TGTGCCAGCAGCTTGTCCCCGCTAGACAGCCCCCTCTTCTATGGCTACACCTTC. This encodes CASSLSPLDSPLFYGYTF.

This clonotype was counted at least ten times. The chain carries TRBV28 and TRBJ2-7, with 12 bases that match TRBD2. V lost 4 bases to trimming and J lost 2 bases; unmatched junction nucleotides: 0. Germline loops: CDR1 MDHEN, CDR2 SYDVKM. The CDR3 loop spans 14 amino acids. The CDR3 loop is CASSWTSGTYEQYF. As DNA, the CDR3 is TGTGCCAGCAGTTGGACTAGCGGGACCTACGAGCAGTACTTC.

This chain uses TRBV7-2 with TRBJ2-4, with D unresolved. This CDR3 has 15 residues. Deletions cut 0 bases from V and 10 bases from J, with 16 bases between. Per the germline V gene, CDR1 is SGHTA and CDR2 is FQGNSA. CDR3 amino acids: CASSLAKWSSFIQYF. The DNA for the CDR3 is TGTGCCAGCAGCTTAGCCAAGTGGTCCTCCTTTATTCAGTACTTC.

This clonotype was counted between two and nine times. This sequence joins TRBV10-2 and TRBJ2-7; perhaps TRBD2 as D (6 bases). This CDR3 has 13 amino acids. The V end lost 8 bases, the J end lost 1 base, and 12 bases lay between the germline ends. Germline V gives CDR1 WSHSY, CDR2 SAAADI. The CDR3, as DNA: TGCGCCAGCGAACGGGACTGGTCCTACGAGCAGTACTTC. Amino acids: CASERDWSYEQYF.

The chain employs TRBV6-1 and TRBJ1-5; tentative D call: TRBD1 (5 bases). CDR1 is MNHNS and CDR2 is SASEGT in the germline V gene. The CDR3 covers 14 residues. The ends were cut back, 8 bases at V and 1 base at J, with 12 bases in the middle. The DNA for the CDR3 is TGTGCCAGCGTCGGGGGGATAAGCAATCAGCCCCAGCATTTT. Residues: CASVGGISNQPQHF.

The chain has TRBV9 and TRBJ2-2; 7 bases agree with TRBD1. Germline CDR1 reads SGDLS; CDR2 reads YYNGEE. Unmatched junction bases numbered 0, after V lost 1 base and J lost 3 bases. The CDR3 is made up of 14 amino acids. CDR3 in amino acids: CASSVTGDTGELFF. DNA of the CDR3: TGTGCCAGCAGCGTAACAGGGGACACCGGGGAGCTGTTTTTT.

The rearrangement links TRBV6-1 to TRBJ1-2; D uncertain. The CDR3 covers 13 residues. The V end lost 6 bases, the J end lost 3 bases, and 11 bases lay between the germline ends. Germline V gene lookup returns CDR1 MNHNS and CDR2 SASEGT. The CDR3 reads CASSPRVHYGYTF. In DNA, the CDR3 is TGTGCCAGCAGCCCCCGCGTTCACTATGGCTACACCTTC.

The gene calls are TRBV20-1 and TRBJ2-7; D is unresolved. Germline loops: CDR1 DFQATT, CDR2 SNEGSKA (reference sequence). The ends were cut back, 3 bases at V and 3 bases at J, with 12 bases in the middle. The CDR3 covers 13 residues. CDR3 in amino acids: CSARSPEIYEQYF. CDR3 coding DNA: TGCAGTGCTAGGTCCCCGGAAATCTACGAGCAGTACTTC.

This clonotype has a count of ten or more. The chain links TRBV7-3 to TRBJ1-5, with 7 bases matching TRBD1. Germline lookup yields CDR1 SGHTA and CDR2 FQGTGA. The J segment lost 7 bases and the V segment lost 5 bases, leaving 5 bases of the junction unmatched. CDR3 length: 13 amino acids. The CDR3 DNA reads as TGTGCCAGCAGCACGACGACAGGGCAGCCCCAGCATTTT. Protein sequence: CASSTTTGQPQHF.

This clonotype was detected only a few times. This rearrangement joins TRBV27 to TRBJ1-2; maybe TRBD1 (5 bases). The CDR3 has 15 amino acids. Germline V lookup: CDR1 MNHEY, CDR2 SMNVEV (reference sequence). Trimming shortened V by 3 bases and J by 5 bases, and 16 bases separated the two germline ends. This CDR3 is CASSFSGDRTYGYTF. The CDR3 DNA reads TGTGCCAGCAGTTTTTCGGGTGACAGAACTTATGGCTACACCTTC.

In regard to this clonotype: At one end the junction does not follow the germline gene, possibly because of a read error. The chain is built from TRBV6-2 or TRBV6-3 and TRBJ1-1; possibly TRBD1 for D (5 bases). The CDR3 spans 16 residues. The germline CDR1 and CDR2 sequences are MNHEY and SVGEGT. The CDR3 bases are TGTGCCAGCAGTTACCAAACCGGGACGTTGAAAACTGAAGCTTTCTTT. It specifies CASSYQTGTLKTEAFF.

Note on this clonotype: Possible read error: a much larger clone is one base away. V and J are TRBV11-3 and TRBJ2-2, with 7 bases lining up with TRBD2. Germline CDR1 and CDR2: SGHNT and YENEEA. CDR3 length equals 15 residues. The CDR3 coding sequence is TGTGCCAGCAGCTCCGGACTAGTGGAGACCGGGGAGCTGCTTTTT. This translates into CASSSGLVETGELLF. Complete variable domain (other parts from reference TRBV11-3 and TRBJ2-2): EAGVVQSPRYKIIEKKQPVAFWCNPISGHNTLYWYLQNLGQGPELLIRYENEEAVDDSQLPKDRFSAERLKGVDSTLKIQPAELGDSAVYLCASSSGLVETGELLFGEGSRLTVL.

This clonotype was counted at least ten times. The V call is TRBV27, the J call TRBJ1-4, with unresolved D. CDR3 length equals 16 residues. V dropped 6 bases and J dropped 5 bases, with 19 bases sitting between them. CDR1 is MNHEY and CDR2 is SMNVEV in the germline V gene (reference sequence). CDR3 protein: CASRNLLGRTNEKLFF. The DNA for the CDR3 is TGTGCCAGCAGAAACCTGTTGGGCAGGACGAATGAAAAACTGTTTTTT.

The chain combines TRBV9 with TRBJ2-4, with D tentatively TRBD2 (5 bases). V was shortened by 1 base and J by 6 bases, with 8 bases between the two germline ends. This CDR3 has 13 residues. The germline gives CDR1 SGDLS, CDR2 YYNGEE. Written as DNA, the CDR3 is TGTGCCAGCAGCGTAAGCGGAAGAAACATTCAGTACTTC. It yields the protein CASSVSGRNIQYF.

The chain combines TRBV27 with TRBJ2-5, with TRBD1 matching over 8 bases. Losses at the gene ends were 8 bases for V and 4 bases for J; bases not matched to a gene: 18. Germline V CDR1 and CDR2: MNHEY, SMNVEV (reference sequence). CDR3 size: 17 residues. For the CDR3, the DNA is TGTGCCAGCGCCCAGGCCCCCGGACAGGGTTTTTTAGAGACCCAGTACTTC. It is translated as CASAQAPGQGFLETQYF.

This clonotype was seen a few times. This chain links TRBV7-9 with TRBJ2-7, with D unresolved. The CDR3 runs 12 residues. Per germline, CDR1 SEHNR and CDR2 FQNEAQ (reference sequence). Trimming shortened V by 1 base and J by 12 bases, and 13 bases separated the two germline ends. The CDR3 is CASSLGWSEAYF. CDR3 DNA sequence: TGTGCCAGCAGCTTAGGGTGGTCAGAAGCGTACTTC.

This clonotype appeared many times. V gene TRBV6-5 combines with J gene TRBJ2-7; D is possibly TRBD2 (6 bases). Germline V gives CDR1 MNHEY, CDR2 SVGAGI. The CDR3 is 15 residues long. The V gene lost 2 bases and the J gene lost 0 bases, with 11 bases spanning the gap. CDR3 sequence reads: CASSYGGSSSYEQYF. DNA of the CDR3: TGTGCCAGCAGTTACGGGGGGTCCAGCTCCTACGAGCAGTACTTC.

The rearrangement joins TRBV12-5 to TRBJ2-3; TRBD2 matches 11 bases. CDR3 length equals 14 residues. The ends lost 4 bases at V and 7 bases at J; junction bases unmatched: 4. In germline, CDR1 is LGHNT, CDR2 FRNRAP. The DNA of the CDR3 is TGTGCTAGTGGTTGGACTAGCGGGTCGAATACGCAGTATTTT. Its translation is CASGWTSGSNTQYF.

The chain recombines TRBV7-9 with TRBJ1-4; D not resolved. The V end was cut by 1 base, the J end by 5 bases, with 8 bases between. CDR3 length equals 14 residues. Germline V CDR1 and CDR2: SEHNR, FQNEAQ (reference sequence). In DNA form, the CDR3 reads TGTGCCAGCAGCTTAGAACAGATCAATGAAAAACTGTTTTTT. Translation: CASSLEQINEKLFF.

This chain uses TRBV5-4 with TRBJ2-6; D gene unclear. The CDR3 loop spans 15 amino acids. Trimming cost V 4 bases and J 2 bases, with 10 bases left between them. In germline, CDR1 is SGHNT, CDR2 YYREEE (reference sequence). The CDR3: CASSIRRAGANVLTF. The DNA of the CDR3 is TGTGCCAGCAGCATAAGACGGGCTGGGGCCAACGTCCTGACTTTC.